This T cell receptor (beta chain) was identified in a study of T-cell memory formation after mild COVID-19. One entry per CDR3 protein results from TCRdb running MiXCR on the 5' RACE reads. The sample has 50,000 or so distinct CDR3 sequences; 27% are singletons. The sample consisted of PBMCs or a T cell subset sorted from them (not recorded which). The origin of this receptor is a man younger than 35 who had mild COVID-19 (a few samples of this study predate the infection). Cell type and time point are not known.

The CDR3 sequence: CAIARESGTVGNTQYF. DNA for the CDR3: TGTGCCATCGCCCGCGAGAGCGGGACAGTCGGAAATACGCAGTATTTT. The chain uses TRBV6-2 or TRBV6-3 and TRBJ2-3; D is tentatively TRBD1 or TRBD2 (7 bases each). Trimming took off 10 bases at V and 7 bases at J, with 27 bases between the two ends. CDR1 is MNHEY and CDR2 is SVGEGT in the germline V gene. The CDR3 extends over 16 amino acids.